Listed here are 22 T cell receptor beta chains from one sample, sequenced in a study of siplizumab effects on memory and regulatory T cells. Repertoires were generated with immunoSEQ multiplex PCR, while TCRdb's copy carries only in-frame clones and drops some. The sample lists about 100,000 clones; about 91% were seen once. The specimen sequenced was Tregs sorted from blood. The receptors stem from a human donor in good health.

The CDR3 DNA is TGCGCCAGCAGTATTCCGGGACAGGGGACAGATACGCAGTATTTT. Amino acids: CASSIPGQGTDTQYF. V gene TRBV5-1 combines with J gene TRBJ2-3; TRBD1 matches at 10 bases. V lost 5 bases to trimming and J lost 3 bases; unmatched junction nucleotides: 6. CDR1 SGHRS and CDR2 YFSETQ come from the germline V gene. This CDR3 contains 15 residues.

The chain couples TRBV5-1 to TRBJ2-6; D ambiguous. The V end lost 4 bases, the J end lost 12 bases, and 20 bases lay between the germline ends. Per the germline V gene, CDR1 is SGHRS and CDR2 is YFSETQ. The CDR3 contains 15 residues. The DNA for the CDR3 is TGCGCCAGCAGCCTACCAACAAGCAAAACCACCGTCCTGACTTTC. This encodes CASSLPTSKTTVLTF.

The genes are TRBV6-1 and TRBJ2-7; D assignment may be TRBD1 or TRBD2 (6 bases each). The V and J ends lost 10 bases and 7 bases respectively, with 23 bases between them. Germline V CDR1 and CDR2: MNHNS, SASEGT. The CDR3 has 14 amino acids. CDR3 loop: CATRQRGTRGEQYF. The CDR3 DNA is TGTGCCACTCGACAGAGGGGGACTCGTGGGGAGCAGTACTTC.

CDR3 in amino acids: CSAPYYNEQFF. The CDR3, as DNA: TGCAGTGCGCCATACTACAATGAGCAGTTCTTC. The chain joins TRBV20-1 to TRBJ2-1, with D unresolved. CDR1 and CDR2 (germline): DFQATT, SNEGSKA (reference sequence). V gave up 6 bases and J gave up 3 bases, with 6 bases separating them. CDR3 size: 11 residues.

The chain uses TRBV19 and TRBJ2-3, with 12 bases lining up with TRBD2. Trimming removed 3 bases from V and 4 bases from J; junction bases left unmatched: 5. The CDR3 loop spans 16 amino acids. CDR1 LNHDA and CDR2 SQIVND come from the germline V gene (reference sequence). The DNA for the CDR3 is TGTGCCAGTAGTATTACTAGCGGGAGGAGGTCAGATACGCAGTATTTT. It specifies CASSITSGRRSDTQYF.

The chain employs TRBV5-6 and TRBJ1-2; the D is unclear. This CDR3 comprises 15 residues. CDR1 and CDR2 (germline): SGHDT, YYEEEE. V lost 2 bases to trimming and J lost 2 bases, with 13 bases between them. In nucleotides, the CDR3 is TGTGCCAGCAGCTTCGGAGTGGAAGGAAACTATGGCTACACCTTC. This translates into CASSFGVEGNYGYTF.

The J gene is TRBJ1-1, the V gene TRBV5-4, with D possibly being TRBD1 (6 bases). This CDR3 comprises 15 residues. Per germline, CDR1 SGHNT and CDR2 YYREEE (reference sequence). Trimming stripped 0 bases from V and 0 bases from J, with 9 bases between. CDR3 sequence reads: CASSLEQGVNTEAFF. CDR3 nucleotides: TGTGCCAGCAGCTTGGAACAGGGAGTGAACACTGAAGCTTTCTTT. Drawing the rest from reference TRBV5-4 and TRBJ1-1, the complete variable domain is ETGVTQSPTHLIKTRGQQVTLRCSSQSGHNTVSWYQQALGQGPQFIFQYYREEENGRGNFPPRFSGLQFPNYSSELNVNALELDDSALYLCASSLEQGVNTEAFFGQGTRLTVV.

The rearrangement uses TRBV6-1 and TRBJ2-3; the D call may be TRBD1 or TRBD2 (5 bases each). This CDR3 region has 14 residues. Germline V gene sequence: CDR1 MNHNS, CDR2 SASEGT. V gave up 4 bases and J gave up 5 bases, with 13 bases separating them. The CDR3 loop reads CASSGGRLRDTQYF. The CDR3 DNA reads as TGTGCCAGCAGTGGGGGACGGCTTAGAGATACGCAGTATTTT.

The rearrangement links TRBV9 to TRBJ2-3; TRBD2 matches at 8 bases. Germline V gene lookup returns CDR1 SGDLS and CDR2 YYNGEE. This CDR3 region has 15 residues. J gave up 0 bases and V 4 bases, and 4 bases lay outside the gene matches. The CDR3 DNA reads as TGTGCCAGCAGCATTAGCGGGATAAGCACAGATACGCAGTATTTT. This codes for CASSISGISTDTQYF.

The chain joins TRBV29-1 to TRBJ2-1; 10 positions agree with TRBD2. Trimming at V came to 4 bases and at J to 10 bases, leaving 13 bases not matched to a gene. Germline V gene sequence: CDR1 SQVTM, CDR2 ANQGSEA. This CDR3 spans 15 amino acids. CDR3 in amino acids: CSVASGSPRSREQFF. CDR3 nucleotides: TGCAGCGTTGCTAGCGGGAGCCCCCGATCACGGGAGCAGTTCTTC.

This sequence joins TRBV2 and TRBJ1-5; D remains ambiguous. Deletions cut 5 bases from V and 0 bases from J, with 11 bases between. This CDR3 is 15 amino acids long. The V gene's germline CDR1 is SNHLY and CDR2 FYNNEI. DNA of the CDR3: TGTGCCAGCAGTCCGGGCCGAAATAGCAATCAGCCCCAGCATTTT. It is translated as CASSPGRNSNQPQHF.

Notes on this clone: The junction departs from the called germline gene at one end, perhaps through a read error. This chain connects TRBV5-1 to TRBJ2-2, with 7 positions matching TRBD1. This CDR3 region has 18 residues. Germline CDR1 and CDR2: SGHRS and YFSETQ. The chain's CDR3 is CASSLGLGTDKRAGELFF. The CDR3 DNA reads TGCGCCAGCAGTTTGGGCCTTGGGACAGATAAACGCGCCGGGGAGCTGTTTTTT.

The gene calls are TRBV7-8 and TRBJ2-7; TRBD1 matches 11 bases. Germline-derived CDR1 and CDR2 are SGHVS and FQNEAQ. This CDR3 has 16 amino acids. Trimming at V came to 5 bases and at J to 3 bases, leaving 9 bases not matched to a gene. The CDR3 is CASSPRGQGAFYEQYF. For the CDR3, the DNA is TGTGCCAGCAGCCCGCGTGGACAGGGGGCTTTCTACGAGCAGTACTTC.

Only a few counts were recorded for this clone. The chain uses TRBV2 and TRBJ1-2; 8 nucleotides match TRBD1. The CDR3 spans 13 residues. Trimming removed 3 bases from V and 5 bases from J; junction bases left unmatched: 2. Germline V gene sequence: CDR1 SNHLY, CDR2 FYNNEI. In nucleotides, the CDR3 is TGTGCCAGCAGTGACAGGGGGCCGTATGGCTACACCTTC. Amino acids: CASSDRGPYGYTF.

This chain uses TRBV5-1 with TRBJ1-3; possibly TRBD1 for D (6 bases). CDR1 SGHRS and CDR2 YFSETQ come from the germline V gene. The CDR3 consists of 18 residues. Trimming removed 0 bases from V and 0 bases from J, with 16 bases in between. CDR3 DNA: TGCGCCAGCAGCTTGGATGGGGGCTCCACCTTCTCTGGAAACACCATATATTTT. It encodes CASSLDGGSTFSGNTIYF.

The chain recombines TRBV2 with TRBJ2-1; the match to TRBD2 covers 8 bases. CDR1 is SNHLY and CDR2 is FYNNEI in the germline V gene. The CDR3 is made up of 13 amino acids. The V and J ends lost 7 bases and 6 bases, in that order; junction bases with no gene match: 5. CDR3 protein: CASTGTRVNEQFF. CDR3 coding DNA: TGTGCCAGCACCGGGACTAGGGTCAATGAGCAGTTCTTC.

This chain uses TRBV20-1 with TRBJ2-3; D gene unclear. This CDR3 comprises 11 residues. Deletions cut 5 bases from V and 9 bases from J, with 12 bases between. Germline CDR1 reads DFQATT; CDR2 reads SNEGSKA (reference sequence). The CDR3 protein is CSAFDGLTQYF. In DNA, the CDR3 is TGCAGTGCTTTCGACGGGCTGACGCAGTATTTT.

The genes are TRBV6-5 and TRBJ2-5, with D tentatively TRBD2 (6 bases). V shed 6 bases and J shed 7 bases, with 21 bases lying between them. The CDR3 has 15 amino acids. Germline V CDR1 and CDR2: MNHEY, SVGAGI. This chain's CDR3 is CASRPPPRDSGTQYF. The CDR3 coding sequence is TGTGCCAGCAGACCCCCCCCGCGGGATAGCGGGACCCAGTACTTC.

The rearrangement joins TRBV27 to TRBJ2-2; D is unresolved. This CDR3 spans 12 amino acids. Germline V gene lookup returns CDR1 MNHEY and CDR2 SMNVEV (reference sequence). V was pared by 5 bases and J by 8 bases, with 9 bases between. For the CDR3, the DNA is TGTGCCAGCAGTCCACCATTGGGGGAGCTGTTTTTT. Amino acid sequence: CASSPPLGELFF.

This clone was counted between two and nine times. This chain joins TRBV6-5 and TRBJ1-5; D perhaps matches TRBD1 (5 bases). The CDR3 is 14 amino acids. Trimming took 6 bases from V and 1 from J, leaving 10 bases between them. CDR1 and CDR2 (germline): MNHEY, SVGAGI. The CDR3 loop reads CASSRRDSNQPQHF. The CDR3 nucleotides read TGTGCCAGCAGCCGCCGGGACAGCAATCAGCCCCAGCATTTT.

Worth noting for this clone: It is unclear where the CDR3 begins or ends on the DNA, so no DNA is shown, and the CDR3 is as TCRdb lists it. This chain uses TRBV11-1 with TRBJ2-7; the table assigns TRBD1, which was not confirmed against the DNA. Including both end residues, the CDR3 is 13 amino acids long. Germline CDR1 is SGHAT and CDR2 is FQDESV (reference sequence). The CDR3 reads CASSFATGAREYF.

The genes are TRBV18 and TRBJ2-2; the D is unclear. V was trimmed by 3 bases and J by 1 base, leaving 9 bases between them. Germline loops: CDR1 KGHSH, CDR2 LQKENI. CDR3 length: 15 residues. As DNA, the CDR3 is TGTGCCAGCTCACCCTCGTTCGGGAACACCGGGGAGCTGTTTTTT. Translated, it gives CASSPSFGNTGELFF.